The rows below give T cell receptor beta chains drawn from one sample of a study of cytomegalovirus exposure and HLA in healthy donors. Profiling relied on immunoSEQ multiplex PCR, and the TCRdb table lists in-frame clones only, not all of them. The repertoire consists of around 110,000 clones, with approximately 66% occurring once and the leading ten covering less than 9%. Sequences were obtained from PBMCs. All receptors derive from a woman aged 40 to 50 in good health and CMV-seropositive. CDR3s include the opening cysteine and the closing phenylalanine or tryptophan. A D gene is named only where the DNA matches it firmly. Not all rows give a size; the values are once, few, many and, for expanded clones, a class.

CDR3 DNA: TGTGCCAGTAGTATCTTGGGGGGGGAACAGCCCCAGCATTTT
CDR3 protein: CASSILGGEQPQHF
V gene: TRBV19
clone size: .
D gene: .
J gene: TRBJ1-5

CDR3 DNA: TGTGCCAGCAGTTACTCCCCTAGCGGGAGCACAGATACGCAGTATTTT
CDR3 protein: CASSYSPSGSTDTQYF
V gene: TRBV6-5
clone size: few
D gene: TRBD2
J gene: TRBJ2-3

CDR3 DNA: TGTGCCAGCAGCCTCAATGGCGGGACGAACACCGGGGAGCTGTTTTTT
CDR3 protein: CASSLNGGTNTGELFF
V gene: TRBV7-3
clone size: .
D gene: .
J gene: TRBJ2-2

CDR3 DNA: TGTGCCAGTGGCTCCGGGACAGCCATCGGTGAGCTGTTTTTT
CDR3 protein: CASGSGTAIGELFF
V gene: TRBV19
clone size: .
D gene: TRBD1
J gene: TRBJ2-2

CDR3 DNA: TGTGCCACCCTTCCCGTGTACGGAGGAGGGCAGTATTTT
CDR3 protein: CATLPVYGGGQYF
V gene: TRBV6-1
clone size: few
D gene: .
J gene: TRBJ2-3

CDR3 DNA: TGCGCCAGCAGTGACAGCCAAGAGACCCAGTACTTC
CDR3 protein: CASSDSQETQYF
V gene: TRBV5-1
clone size: few
D gene: .
J gene: TRBJ2-5

CDR3 DNA: TGCGCCAGCAGCTTGGATGGGGCAGGAGATACGCAGTATTTT
CDR3 protein: CASSLDGAGDTQYF
V gene: TRBV5-1
clone size: few
D gene: .
J gene: TRBJ2-3

CDR3 DNA: TGTGCCAGCAGCTCGACAGGGGGCCGGGGTAATGAAAAACTGTTTTTT
CDR3 protein: CASSSTGGRGNEKLFF
V gene: TRBV5-6
clone size: once
D gene: TRBD1
J gene: TRBJ1-4

CDR3 DNA: TGTGCCAGCAGCCTCAGGGGATCGCTCCACTTT
CDR3 protein: CASSLRGSLHF
V gene: TRBV11-3
clone size: .
D gene: .
J gene: TRBJ1-6

CDR3 DNA: TGTGCCAGTAGACAGCGGGAGGGCCTAGGTGAGCAGTACTTC
CDR3 protein: CASRQREGLGEQYF
V gene: TRBV19
clone size: .
D gene: TRBD2
J gene: TRBJ2-7

CDR3 DNA: TGTGCCAGCAGCTTAGAAGGGACAGGGCATGGCTACACCTTC
CDR3 protein: CASSLEGTGHGYTF
V gene: TRBV7-9
clone size: .
D gene: TRBD1
J gene: TRBJ1-2

CDR3 DNA: TGTGCCAGCTCACCTGGAGCGGGAGACTCCGAGCAGTACTTC
CDR3 protein: CASSPGAGDSEQYF
V gene: TRBV18
clone size: .
D gene: TRBD2
J gene: TRBJ2-7

CDR3 DNA: TGCGCCAGCAGCTTGGGGGGGGTGAACACTGAAGCTTTCTTT
CDR3 protein: CASSLGGVNTEAFF
V gene: TRBV5-1
clone size: many
D gene: .
J gene: TRBJ1-1

CDR3 DNA: TGTGCCAGCAGTGAAGTTGGGGGCTACTATGGCTACACCTTC
CDR3 protein: CASSEVGGYYGYTF
V gene: TRBV6-1
clone size: .
D gene: .
J gene: TRBJ1-2

CDR3 DNA: TGTGCCAGCAGCCAAGTTTCCCTTTTGGGGGCCTCCTACGAGCAGTACTTC
CDR3 protein: CASSQVSLLGASYEQYF
V gene: TRBV14
clone size: .
D gene: .
J gene: TRBJ2-7

CDR3 DNA: TGCGCCAGCAGCTGGGACAGGACGCCCTCTGGGGCCAACGTCCTGACTTTC
CDR3 protein: CASSWDRTPSGANVLTF
V gene: TRBV4-1
clone size: few
D gene: TRBD1
J gene: TRBJ2-6

CDR3 DNA: TGTGCCAGTAGTATTCGGGGCGGGGGGGCCGAGACCCAGTACTTC
CDR3 protein: CASSIRGGGAETQYF
V gene: TRBV19
clone size: .
D gene: TRBD2
J gene: TRBJ2-5

CDR3 DNA: TGTGCCAGTAGTGTCACAGTGAACACTGAAGCTTTCTTT
CDR3 protein: CASSVTVNTEAFF
V gene: TRBV19
clone size: .
D gene: .
J gene: TRBJ1-1

CDR3 DNA: TGTGCCAGCTCACCGGAAGGGGGACACTATGGCTACACCTTC
CDR3 protein: CASSPEGGHYGYTF
V gene: TRBV18
clone size: .
D gene: .
J gene: TRBJ1-2

CDR3 DNA: TGTGCCAGCAGTCCGGTCTCGAGCAATCAGCCCCAGCATTTT
CDR3 protein: CASSPVSSNQPQHF
V gene: TRBV25-1
clone size: .
D gene: .
J gene: TRBJ1-5

CDR3 DNA: TGTGCCAGCAGCCAGCAGCCGGGGGACTCCTACGAGCAGTACTTC
CDR3 protein: CASSQQPGDSYEQYF
V gene: TRBV11-2
clone size: .
D gene: .
J gene: TRBJ2-7

CDR3 DNA: TGCGCCAGCAGCTTGAGCCTAGCGGGAGTCTCCACAGATACGCAGTATTTT
CDR3 protein: CASSLSLAGVSTDTQYF
V gene: TRBV5-1
clone size: .
D gene: TRBD2
J gene: TRBJ2-3

CDR3 DNA: TGTGCCAGCAGCACACCGTTAGCGGTGGGAAGCACCGGGGAGCTGTTTTTT
CDR3 protein: CASSTPLAVGSTGELFF
V gene: TRBV9
clone size: .
D gene: .
J gene: TRBJ2-2

CDR3 DNA: TGTGCCAGCAGTCACGGACAGGGCGGTCAGCCCCAGCATTTT
CDR3 protein: CASSHGQGGQPQHF
V gene: TRBV6-5
clone size: .
D gene: TRBD1
J gene: TRBJ1-5

CDR3 DNA: TGTGCCAGCAGTTTAAACACCCCTTCTGCCTACGAGCAGTACTTC
CDR3 protein: CASSLNTPSAYEQYF
V gene: TRBV28
clone size: few
D gene: .
J gene: TRBJ2-7

CDR3 DNA: TGTGCCAGCAGGGTTGCGAGTAACACCGGGGAGCTGTTTTTT
CDR3 protein: CASRVASNTGELFF
V gene: TRBV2
clone size: .
D gene: .
J gene: TRBJ2-2

CDR3 DNA: TGTGCCAGCAGCCCCGTCGGGGGAGTGGTATGGACTGAAGCTTTCTTT
CDR3 protein: CASSPVGGVVWTEAFF
V gene: TRBV11-2
clone size: .
D gene: .
J gene: TRBJ1-1

CDR3 DNA: TGCAGCGGGGAAAGGGGGTGTGACTACACCTTC
CDR3 protein: CSGERGCDYTF
V gene: TRBV29-1
clone size: .
D gene: .
J gene: TRBJ1-2

CDR3 DNA: TGTGCCAGCTCACCTAGCGGGGGTTGCGAGCAGTACTTC
CDR3 protein: CASSPSGGCEQYF
V gene: TRBV18
clone size: .
D gene: TRBD2
J gene: TRBJ2-7

CDR3 DNA: TGCGCCAGCAGTCAATCTTTACCCCAGGGCTCTGGGGCCAACGTCCTGACTTTC
CDR3 protein: CASSQSLPQGSGANVLTF
V gene: TRBV23-1
clone size: .
D gene: .
J gene: TRBJ2-6

CDR3 DNA: TGTGCCAGCAGTCCAACCAGGGTATTAGATTCACCCCTCCACTTT
CDR3 protein: CASSPTRVLDSPLHF
V gene: TRBV6-6
clone size: .
D gene: .
J gene: TRBJ1-6

CDR3 DNA: TGTGCCAGCAGCCTAGACAGGGGAAGGGAAAAACTGTTTTTT
CDR3 protein: CASSLDRGREKLFF
V gene: TRBV6-5
clone size: once
D gene: TRBD1
J gene: TRBJ1-4

CDR3 DNA: TGCGCCAGCAGCTTGGAGACAGGGAGGTTCTACGAGCAGTACTTC
CDR3 protein: CASSLETGRFYEQYF
V gene: TRBV5-1
clone size: .
D gene: .
J gene: TRBJ2-7

CDR3 DNA: TGTGCCAGCAGCCAAGGGGGGTGGACCCGGGGGGGCACGCAGTTCTTC
CDR3 protein: CASSQGGWTRGGTQFF
V gene: TRBV7-3
clone size: .
D gene: TRBD2
J gene: TRBJ2-1

CDR3 DNA: TGTGCCAGTGGACAGAACTACGAGCAGTACTTC
CDR3 protein: CASGQNYEQYF
V gene: TRBV28
clone size: .
D gene: .
J gene: TRBJ2-7

CDR3 DNA: TGTGCCAGCAGCTTGGGATACGACAGGGGGGCCTATACGCAGTATTTT
CDR3 protein: CASSLGYDRGAYTQYF
V gene: TRBV28
clone size: .
D gene: TRBD1
J gene: TRBJ2-3

CDR3 DNA: TGCGCCAGCAGCCAAGAGGGGACAGGGGCGACCGCGATCGGATACGAGCAGTACTTC
CDR3 protein: CASSQEGTGATAIGYEQYF
V gene: TRBV4-1
clone size: .
D gene: TRBD1
J gene: TRBJ2-7

CDR3 DNA: TGTGCCAGCTCACCTCTGGTGGGAGGTGGGGCCAACGTCCTGACTTTC
CDR3 protein: CASSPLVGGGANVLTF
V gene: TRBV18
clone size: .
D gene: .
J gene: TRBJ2-6

CDR3 DNA: TGTGCCAGCAGCCTAAAGCGGGGGGAGTCCATAGAGACCCAGTACTTC
CDR3 protein: CASSLKRGESIETQYF
V gene: TRBV7-9
clone size: few
D gene: TRBD2
J gene: TRBJ2-5

CDR3 DNA: TGTGCCAGCACCCGGGGGCTAGCGGGTACTACCTACGAGCAGTACTTC
CDR3 protein: CASTRGLAGTTYEQYF
V gene: TRBV5-4
clone size: .
D gene: TRBD2
J gene: TRBJ2-7

CDR3 DNA: TGTGCCAGCAGCCTCGGGGGAGGGACTAACAATGAGCAGTTCTTC
CDR3 protein: CASSLGGGTNNEQFF
V gene: TRBV11-3
clone size: .
D gene: TRBD2
J gene: TRBJ2-1

CDR3 DNA: TGCGCCAGCAGCTTGAGCTGGGACAACTCCTACGAGCAGTACTTC
CDR3 protein: CASSLSWDNSYEQYF
V gene: TRBV5-1
clone size: .
D gene: .
J gene: TRBJ2-7

CDR3 DNA: TGTGCCAGCAGTCAAGACCGTTGGAGCTCCTACGAGCAGTACTTC
CDR3 protein: CASSQDRWSSYEQYF
V gene: TRBV6-1
clone size: .
D gene: .
J gene: TRBJ2-7

CDR3 DNA: TGTGCCAGCAGGTCGCAGACGGACTACGAGCAGTACTTC
CDR3 protein: CASRSQTDYEQYF
V gene: TRBV28
clone size: few
D gene: .
J gene: TRBJ2-7

CDR3 DNA: TGTGCCAGCAGTTCAGGACAGGTTAGCCCGGGGCAGCCCCAGCATTTT
CDR3 protein: CASSSGQVSPGQPQHF
V gene: TRBV28
clone size: .
D gene: TRBD1
J gene: TRBJ1-5

CDR3 DNA: TGTGCCAGCAGTATCTCTAGCGGGAGGTCCCAAGATACGCAGTATTTT
CDR3 protein: CASSISSGRSQDTQYF
V gene: TRBV28
clone size: .
D gene: TRBD2
J gene: TRBJ2-3